Presented here are 31 T cell receptor beta chains from one specimen sequenced in a study of beta chain features in type 1 diabetes. Every isolated RNA sample was fully reverse transcribed, so sequencing captured expressed TCRB transcripts. TCRdb keeps only in-frame clones here, not all; method: immunoSEQ multiplex PCR. The sample lists about 620,000 clones; 15% were seen once. Material for sequencing was naive CD4+ T cells from blood. The receptor source for this set is a man aged 18 to 30 in good health.

The chain links TRBV9 to TRBJ2-3; TRBD1 matches at 8 bases. CDR3 length: 16 residues. From germline, CDR1 is SGDLS and CDR2 YYNGEE. The junction had 6 bases not matched to a gene; V was cut back by 0 bases and J by 3 bases. The CDR3: CASSVADRGGTDTQYF. CDR3 DNA sequence: TGTGCCAGCAGCGTAGCCGACAGGGGTGGGACAGATACGCAGTATTTT.

This clone was recorded a few times. The V call is TRBV19, the J call TRBJ2-6; D is uncertain. The CDR3 loop spans 16 amino acids. Germline V CDR1 and CDR2: LNHDA, SQIVND (reference sequence). V was shortened by 5 bases and J by 0 bases, with 11 bases between the two germline ends. The CDR3, as DNA: TGTGCCAGTAGTTACTTAGGGTTCTCTGGGGCCAACGTCCTGACTTTC. It translates to CASSYLGFSGANVLTF. Looking up the rest from reference TRBV19 and TRBJ2-6 gives the full variable domain: DGGITQSPKYLFRKEGQNVTLSCEQNLNHDAMYWYRQDPGQGLRLIYYSQIVNDFQKGDIAEGYSVSREKKESFPLTVTSAQKNPTAFYLCASSYLGFSGANVLTFGAGSRLTVL.

The chain joins TRBV5-1 to TRBJ1-6, with TRBD1 matching 7 bases. This CDR3 spans 19 amino acids. Germline V gene sequence: CDR1 SGHRS, CDR2 YFSETQ. V lost 1 base, J lost 7 bases, and 17 bases stayed unmatched. The CDR3 is CASSLIGTASKVANSPLHF. DNA for the CDR3: TGCGCCAGCAGCTTGATCGGGACAGCCTCGAAAGTTGCAAATTCACCCCTCCACTTT.

The rearrangement joins TRBV15 to TRBJ2-5; D remains ambiguous. Germline V CDR1 and CDR2: LNHNV, YYDKDF (reference sequence). The V end lost 8 bases, the J end lost 1 base, and 8 bases lay between the germline ends. The length of the CDR3 is 12 residues. The CDR3 DNA is TGTGCCACCGCGCGGAGCCAAGAGACCCAGTACTTC. This codes for CATARSQETQYF.

This clone was picked up a small number of times. V usage is TRBV14 and J usage is TRBJ2-7; 7 bases align to TRBD2. V shed 1 base and J 2 bases; nucleotides not matched to a gene: 5. CDR3 length: 15 amino acids. Germline CDR1 and CDR2: SGHDN and FVKESK. This CDR3 is CASSQARGRAYEQYF. CDR3 DNA: TGTGCCAGCAGCCAAGCCCGGGGGAGGGCCTACGAGCAGTACTTC.

This clone was recorded only once. The rearrangement joins TRBV9 to TRBJ1-2; D is undetermined. The CDR3 runs to 14 residues. Trimming took 0 bases from V and 2 from J, leaving 8 bases between them. CDR1 and CDR2 from the germline V gene are SGDLS and YYNGEE. The CDR3 region is CASSVAPGNYGYTF. The DNA of the CDR3 is TGTGCCAGCAGCGTAGCCCCCGGGAACTATGGCTACACCTTC.

This chain links TRBV4-1 with TRBJ2-7, with D possibly being TRBD1 (6 bases). V shed 4 bases and J shed 3 bases, with 16 bases lying between them. The V gene's germline CDR1 is MGHRA and CDR2 YSYEKL. The CDR3 runs 15 residues. The CDR3 region is CASSLRGSHLYEQYF. The CDR3 region has the DNA TGCGCCAGCAGCCTAAGGGGGTCACACCTCTACGAGCAGTACTTC.

The chain is built from TRBV4-3 and TRBJ2-3; unclear D gene. V was shortened by 0 bases and J by 4 bases, with 5 bases between the two germline ends. The germline CDR1 and CDR2 sequences are LGHNA and YSLEER. CDR3 size: 13 residues. DNA of the CDR3: TGCGCCAGCAGCCAAGAGAGGTCAGATACGCAGTATTTT. Protein: CASSQERSDTQYF.

The chain combines TRBV30 with TRBJ1-2; no definite D call. This CDR3 region has 18 residues. CDR1 is GTSNPN and CDR2 is SVGIG in the germline V gene (reference sequence). Trimming pared 0 bases from V and 2 bases from J, leaving 22 bases between. CDR3 bases: TGTGCCTGGAGTGTAAGGCTCGGGGTTTCCTATCAAAACTATGGCTACACCTTC. Translation gives CAWSVRLGVSYQNYGYTF. Combining the CDR3 with reference TRBV30 and TRBJ1-2 gives the whole variable domain SQTIHQWPATLVQPVGSPLSLECTVEGTSNPNLYWYRQAAGRGLQLLFYSVGIGQISSEVPQNLSASRPQDRQFILSSKKLLLSDSGFYLCAWSVRLGVSYQNYGYTFGSGTRLTVV.

This chain uses TRBV6-1 with TRBJ1-3; weak D call: TRBD1 (5 bases). There are 14 residues in the CDR3. V lost 2 bases to trimming and J lost 1 base, with 6 bases between them. Germline-derived CDR1 and CDR2 are MNHNS and SASEGT. The CDR3 nucleotides read TGTGCCAGCAGTGAATCAGGGTCTGGAAACACCATATATTTT. Its translation: CASSESGSGNTIYF.

This chain uses TRBV4-2 with TRBJ1-5, with TRBD1 as a possible D gene (5 bases). This CDR3 region has 16 residues. Germline V gene sequence: CDR1 LGHNA, CDR2 YNFKEQ. With 3 bases removed from V and 0 bases from J, the gap between germline ends came to 12 bases. The CDR3 region has the DNA TGTGCCAGCAGCCAGGGTGACAGCTATAGCAATCAGCCCCAGCATTTT. The encoded protein is CASSQGDSYSNQPQHF.

In DNA, the CDR3 is TGCGCCAGCAGACTAGACAGCAATCAGCCCCAGCATTTT. It translates to CASRLDSNQPQHF. The chain couples TRBV5-1 to TRBJ1-5; D uncertain. This CDR3 is built from 13 residues. V lost 5 bases and J lost 1, with 7 bases in between. CDR1 is SGHRS and CDR2 is YFSETQ in the germline V gene. Filled out from reference TRBV5-1 and TRBJ1-5, the complete variable domain reads KAGVTQTPRYLIKTRGQQVTLSCSPISGHRSVSWYQQTPGQGLQFLFEYFSETQRNKGNFPGRFSGRQFSNSRSEMNVSTLELGDSALYLCASRLDSNQPQHFGDGTRLSIL.

V usage is TRBV9 and J usage is TRBJ2-3; 7 positions match TRBD1. The V and J ends lost 4 bases and 4 bases, in that order; junction bases with no gene match: 9. CDR3 size: 15 residues. Germline CDR1 SGDLS, CDR2 YYNGEE. The CDR3 region has the DNA TGTGCCAGCAGCCTTAGGGGGCCTAACGCAGATACGCAGTATTTT. Protein: CASSLRGPNADTQYF.

The rearrangement uses TRBV7-8 and TRBJ1-6; D call uncertain. Per germline, CDR1 SGHVS and CDR2 FQNEAQ. V lost 4 bases to trimming and J lost 9 bases, with 13 bases between them. The CDR3 spans 14 residues. CDR3 amino acids: CASSSPRRASPLHF. In DNA, the CDR3 is TGTGCCAGCAGCTCCCCGAGGAGGGCTTCACCCCTCCACTTT.

This clone has only a few counts. Other DNA sequences in the same sample also yield this CDR3. This chain links TRBV18 with TRBJ1-4; 11 bases line up with TRBD1. The germline CDR1 and CDR2 sequences are KGHSH and LQKENI. The CDR3 totals 15 residues. V lost 3 bases to trimming and J lost 7 bases; unmatched junction nucleotides: 4. Here the CDR3 reads CASSPRTGGVEKLFF. In DNA, the CDR3 is TGTGCCAGCTCACCCCGGACAGGGGGCGTTGAAAAACTGTTTTTT.

V gene TRBV28 combines with J gene TRBJ2-2; 7 nucleotides line up with TRBD1. The CDR3 is 16 residues long. The trim removed 4 bases at V and 2 bases at J, leaving 7 bases unmatched. Germline CDR1 is MDHEN and CDR2 is SYDVKM. In DNA, the CDR3 is TGTGCCAGCAGTTCCACGTACAGGGGTAACACCGGGGAGCTGTTTTTT. It translates to CASSSTYRGNTGELFF. The full variable domain, in which reference TRBV28 and TRBJ2-2 provide the parts outside the CDR3, is DVKVTQSSRYLVKRTGEKVFLECVQDMDHENMFWYRQDPGLGLRLIYFSYDVKMKEKGDIPEGYSVSREKKERFSLILESASTNQTSMYLCASSSTYRGNTGELFFGEGSRLTVL.

A remark on this clone: Other DNA sequences in the sample encode the same CDR3. This chain connects TRBV7-3 to TRBJ1-3; D gene ambiguous. The germline gives CDR1 SGHTA, CDR2 FQGTGA. V was trimmed by 2 bases and J by 0 bases, leaving 2 bases between them. The CDR3 is made up of 13 amino acids. This chain's CDR3 is CASSLSSGNTIYF. DNA of the CDR3: TGTGCCAGCAGCTTATCCTCTGGAAACACCATATATTTT.

The sample holds a few counts of this clone. This chain joins TRBV2 and TRBJ2-1; D unclear. This CDR3 is built from 12 residues. V dropped 7 bases and J dropped 10 bases, with 14 bases sitting between them. Germline V lookup: CDR1 SNHLY, CDR2 FYNNEI. CDR3: CASNAPVREQFF. CDR3 in DNA: TGTGCCAGCAATGCCCCGGTCCGAGAGCAGTTCTTC.

This clone showed up just a few times. The chain is built from TRBV5-4 and TRBJ2-1; TRBD2 agrees at 13 bases. The ends lost 3 bases at V and 6 bases at J; junction bases unmatched: 3. CDR3 length: 15 amino acids. The germline CDR1 and CDR2 sequences are SGHNT and YYREEE (reference sequence). CDR3 residues: CASSWTSGGSNEQFF. The CDR3 DNA follows: TGTGCCAGCAGCTGGACTAGCGGGGGTTCCAATGAGCAGTTCTTC.

The V gene is TRBV5-1, the J gene TRBJ1-2; D is undetermined. Germline V gene lookup returns CDR1 SGHRS and CDR2 YFSETQ. The CDR3 length is 14 residues. V lost 1 base to trimming and J lost 7 bases, with 14 bases between them. The CDR3 is CASSLSVGAAGYTF. The CDR3 nucleotides read TGCGCCAGCAGCTTGTCGGTAGGAGCGGCTGGCTACACCTTC.

This clone appeared a few times. The V and J genes are TRBV7-2 and TRBJ2-1; 7 bases are a match to TRBD2. The V gene's germline CDR1 is SGHTA and CDR2 FQGNSA. The CDR3 is 13 residues long. V shed 5 bases and J 10 bases; nucleotides not matched to a gene: 8. CDR3 sequence: CASSHSGTTEQFF. CDR3 bases: TGTGCCAGCAGCCATTCCGGGACTACCGAGCAGTTCTTC.

The chain carries TRBV19 and TRBJ2-5; 8 nucleotides line up with TRBD2. The junction had 11 bases not matched to a gene; V was cut back by 1 base and J by 1 base. The germline CDR1 and CDR2 sequences are LNHDA and SQIVND (reference sequence). The length of the CDR3 is 18 residues. The CDR3 sequence: CASSIGAVAGGVQETQYF. In DNA, the CDR3 is TGTGCCAGTAGTATAGGTGCTGTGGCGGGAGGAGTCCAAGAGACCCAGTACTTC.

The gene calls are TRBV4-1 and TRBJ1-6; D remains ambiguous. The germline V gene encodes CDR1 MGHRA and CDR2 YSYEKL. Trimming removed 3 bases from V and 12 bases from J, with 15 bases in between. The CDR3 is 14 amino acids. Written as DNA, the CDR3 is TGCGCCAGCAGCCAGGAATCACTACTGAAACCCCTCCACTTT. It codes for CASSQESLLKPLHF.

V and J are TRBV7-9 and TRBJ2-7; 7 bases are shared with TRBD2. The germline CDR1 and CDR2 sequences are SEHNR and FQNEAQ (reference sequence). J lost 0 bases, V lost 4 bases, and 6 bases had no gene match. The CDR3 sequence is 15 residues long. The CDR3 nucleotides are TGTGCCAGCAGCTCCAAGCGGGACCTCTCCTACGAGCAGTACTTC. Amino acids: CASSSKRDLSYEQYF.

In its sample, this clone was seen a few times. This chain's CDR3 is CASSLGAGPHYF. The CDR3 DNA follows: TGTGCCAGCAGCTTGGGGGCGGGACCTCATTACTTC. This sequence joins TRBV7-6 and TRBJ2-7; perhaps D is TRBD1 or TRBD2 (6 bases each). This CDR3 contains 12 residues. V gave up 3 bases and J gave up 13 bases, with 16 bases separating them. Germline V lookup: CDR1 SGHVS, CDR2 FNYEAQ.

The CDR3, as DNA: TGTGCCAGCTCACCACGGGGTGCCTCTGGGGCCAACGTCCTGACTTTC. Translation gives CASSPRGASGANVLTF. This chain joins TRBV18 and TRBJ2-6, with unresolved D. In germline, CDR1 is KGHSH, CDR2 LQKENI. Trimming removed 1 base from V and 0 bases from J, with 7 bases in between. The CDR3 is made up of 16 amino acids.

The chain couples TRBV11-2 to TRBJ1-1; D ambiguous. This CDR3 has 12 residues. Trimming removed 6 bases from V and 0 bases from J, with 5 bases in between. Per germline, CDR1 SGHAT and CDR2 FQNNGV. CDR3 protein: CASRRLNTEAFF. CDR3 nucleotides: TGTGCCAGCAGACGGTTGAACACTGAAGCTTTCTTT.

The chain couples TRBV14 to TRBJ2-7, with D maybe TRBD1 (5 bases). CDR1 and CDR2 from the germline V gene are SGHDN and FVKESK. The germline V and J ends were trimmed by 1 base and 0 bases, with 10 bases remaining between them. The CDR3 totals 15 residues. The DNA for the CDR3 is TGTGCCAGCAGCCAAGGCGGCAGGGCCTCCTACGAGCAGTACTTC. Translation gives CASSQGGRASYEQYF. The full variable domain, in which reference TRBV14 and TRBJ2-7 provide the parts outside the CDR3, is EAGVTQFPSHSVIEKGQTVTLRCDPISGHDNLYWYRRVMGKEIKFLLHFVKESKQDESGMPNNRFLAERTGGTYSTLKVQPAELEDSGVYFCASSQGGRASYEQYFGPGTRLTVT.

This clone was seen a handful of times. The chain couples TRBV28 to TRBJ2-2, with D tentatively TRBD1 (5 bases). The germline gives CDR1 MDHEN, CDR2 SYDVKM. V gave up 2 bases and J gave up 6 bases, with 13 bases separating them. The CDR3 is 15 residues long. The CDR3 DNA reads as TGTGCCAGCAGTTTAGCACGCCAGGGTTCCGGGGAGCTGTTTTTT. Its protein product is CASSLARQGSGELFF. Drawing the rest from reference TRBV28 and TRBJ2-2, the complete variable domain is DVKVTQSSRYLVKRTGEKVFLECVQDMDHENMFWYRQDPGLGLRLIYFSYDVKMKEKGDIPEGYSVSREKKERFSLILESASTNQTSMYLCASSLARQGSGELFFGEGSRLTVL.

This sequence joins TRBV29-1 and TRBJ1-2; D remains unclear. Germline CDR1 and CDR2: SQVTM and ANQGSEA. CDR3 length: 11 residues. Trimming shortened V by 2 bases and J by 8 bases, and 9 bases separated the two germline ends. The CDR3 nucleotides read TGCAGCGTTGAACCTTCTGGGGGCTACACCTTC. The encoded protein is CSVEPSGGYTF.

The chain employs TRBV6-5 and TRBJ1-3; D not resolved. This CDR3 region has 14 residues. CDR1 MNHEY and CDR2 SVGAGI come from the germline V gene. V lost 4 bases and J 2 bases, leaving 9 bases between the germline ends. CDR3 nucleotides: TGTGCCAGCAGTTCCAGTAGAACTGGAAACACCATATATTTT. Residues: CASSSSRTGNTIYF.